The rows below give T cell receptor beta chains drawn from one sample of a study of blood T cell repertoires in COVID-19. The method was immunoSEQ multiplex PCR; TCRdb's version includes in-frame clones alone and lacks a portion of them. The data contain more than 140,000 clones, around four fifths of them singletons. Sequencing used peripheral blood. The receptors were gathered from a human donor in a cohort sampled during active COVID-19. The CDR3 runs from the conserved cysteine through the conserved F or W. A D gene is named only where the DNA matches it firmly. Some rows have no size entry. The others give once, few or many, or a class for an expanded clone.

j_call v_call cdr3_length d_call clone_size cdr3_nt cdr3_aa
TRBJ1-5 TRBV6-2/TRBV6-3 15 - - TGTGCCAGCAGTCCGACAGCCGCTCGCAATCAGCCCCAGCATTTT CASSPTAARNQPQHF
TRBJ2-7 TRBV11-2 16 TRBD2 once TGTGCCAGCAGCTTAGGTCCGCCTAGCGGTACCTACGAGCAGTACTTC CASSLGPPSGTYEQYF
TRBJ2-3 TRBV5-5 16 - - TGTGCCAGCAGCCCGGGGGGCCGCGGAGGCACAGATACGCAGTATTTT CASSPGGRGGTDTQYF
TRBJ2-2 TRBV4-1 16 TRBD1 - TGCGCCAGCAGCCCCACCGGGACAGAGAACACCGGGGAGCTGTTTTTT CASSPTGTENTGELFF
TRBJ1-2 TRBV28 14 - - TGTGCCAGCAGAACGACAGCTGGGGACTATGGCTACACCTTC CASRTTAGDYGYTF
TRBJ2-3 TRBV15 17 TRBD1 - TGTGCCACCAGCAGAGGGGGGAGCGGACAGGGGACAGATACGCAGTATTTT CATSRGGSGQGTDTQYF
TRBJ2-4 TRBV7-2 14 - - TGTGCCAGCAGCCTGGGACAAGCCAAAAACATTCAGTACTTC CASSLGQAKNIQYF
TRBJ1-1 TRBV27 14 TRBD1 - TGTGCCAGCAGGGAGGACAGGCGGAACACTGAAGCTTTCTTT CASREDRRNTEAFF
TRBJ2-6 TRBV27 15 - - TGTGCCAGCAATCCCCACAGCTCTGGGGCCAACGTCCTGACTTTC CASNPHSSGANVLTF
TRBJ1-4 TRBV5-1 16 - - TGCGCCAGCAGCTTGGCCATGACTACGGGAATCGAAAAACTGTTTTTT CASSLAMTTGIEKLFF
TRBJ2-7 TRBV4-2 14 TRBD1 - TGTGCCAGCAGCCAAGGGACAGGCCACTACGAGCAGTACTTC CASSQGTGHYEQYF
TRBJ2-3 TRBV20-1 13 - - TGCAGTGCTAGTAGTGGGAGTACAGATACGCAGTATTTT CSASSGSTDTQYF
TRBJ2-2 TRBV5-5 14 - few TGTGCCAGCACACGGGCAGGGAGGACCGGGGAGCTGTTTTTT CASTRAGRTGELFF
TRBJ2-7 TRBV19 14 TRBD2 - TGTGCCAGTAGTAGCCGGACTAGCGCCTACGAGCAGTACTTC CASSSRTSAYEQYF
TRBJ1-6 TRBV9 14 TRBD1 - TGTGCCAGCAGCAACACAGGGGGGCATTCACCCCTCCACTTT CASSNTGGHSPLHF